These 12 T cell receptor beta chains originate from one sample sequenced in a study of T cells in localized non-small cell lung cancer. Clones were read by immunoSEQ multiplex PCR, and TCRdb kept only the in-frame ones, dropping some. The sample includes about 59,000 clones, about 89% of them seen just once. This specimen consisted of peripheral blood, obtained before any cancer treatment. The receptors stem from a man between 40 and 70 years old with stage I lung adenocarcinoma.

The rearrangement uses TRBV6-1 and TRBJ1-2, with D maybe TRBD1 (6 bases). CDR1 and CDR2 (germline): MNHNS, SASEGT. The CDR3 extends over 15 amino acids. V shed 4 bases and J shed 4 bases, with 16 bases lying between them. CDR3 sequence reads: CASSAIQGDGYGYTF. CDR3 bases: TGTGCCAGCAGTGCCATACAGGGAGATGGCTATGGCTACACCTTC.

The chain has TRBV11-2 and TRBJ2-7; no firm D call. Germline loops: CDR1 SGHAT, CDR2 FQNNGV. The CDR3 extends over 13 amino acids. Trimming cost V 4 bases and J 3 bases, with 10 bases left between them. The CDR3 is CASSSSGGYEQYF. The CDR3 bases are TGTGCCAGCAGCTCCTCTGGTGGCTACGAGCAGTACTTC.

To note about this clone: This sample also contains other DNA sequences that code for the same CDR3. The J gene is TRBJ2-5, the V gene TRBV5-4, with D maybe TRBD2 (5 bases). This CDR3 spans 12 amino acids. With 1 base removed from V and 5 bases from J, the gap between germline ends came to 6 bases. The germline CDR1 and CDR2 sequences are SGHNT and YYREEE (reference sequence). The CDR3 is CASSLPGETQYF. CDR3 in DNA: TGTGCCAGCAGCTTGCCGGGGGAGACCCAGTACTTC.

This chain connects TRBV7-9 to TRBJ2-4; TRBD2 matches at 9 bases. This CDR3 has 14 residues. Germline assignment: CDR1 SEHNR and CDR2 FQNEAQ (reference sequence). Trimming removed 2 bases from V and 9 bases from J; junction bases left unmatched: 5. DNA of the CDR3: TGTGCCAGCAGCTTAAGGGCGGGAGGGAGCATTCAGTACTTC. The encoded protein is CASSLRAGGSIQYF.

The chain combines TRBV28 with TRBJ2-7; D not resolved. The V end lost 3 bases, the J end lost 1 base, and 13 bases lay between the germline ends. The CDR3 covers 15 residues. Germline lookup yields CDR1 MDHEN and CDR2 SYDVKM. The chain's CDR3 is CASSFVRSYSYEQYF. In DNA form, the CDR3 reads TGTGCCAGCAGTTTTGTTCGGTCCTATTCCTACGAGCAGTACTTC.

This chain connects TRBV6-5 to TRBJ2-7, with a tentative D call TRBD2 (5 bases). The CDR3 sequence is 12 residues long. Germline V CDR1 and CDR2: MNHEY, SVGAGI. Trimming took off 7 bases at V and 5 bases at J, with 12 bases between the two ends. The chain's CDR3 is CASNGVGNEQYF. DNA of the CDR3: TGTGCCAGCAACGGGGTGGGCAACGAGCAGTACTTC.

This CDR3 reads CASSQGTPADTQYF. DNA for the CDR3: TGTGCCAGCAGTCAAGGGACCCCCGCAGATACGCAGTATTTT. The chain links TRBV6-1 to TRBJ2-3; D is possibly TRBD1 or TRBD2 (5 bases each). Germline loops: CDR1 MNHNS, CDR2 SASEGT. Trimming left V 5 bases short and J 4 bases short, with 13 bases between. The CDR3 spans 14 residues.

This clone was found once. The chain carries TRBV19 and TRBJ2-2, with D unresolved. Germline CDR1 reads LNHDA; CDR2 reads SQIVND (reference sequence). With 3 bases removed from V and 2 bases from J, the gap between germline ends came to 10 bases. The CDR3 has 15 residues. CDR3 nucleotide sequence: TGTGCCAGTAGTATTTATCCGGGTAACACCGGGGAGCTGTTTTTT. Translated, it gives CASSIYPGNTGELFF.

The chain links TRBV5-8 to TRBJ1-4; D perhaps matches TRBD1 (5 bases). The CDR3 extends over 13 amino acids. Trimming pared 7 bases from V and 5 bases from J, leaving 12 bases between. Per germline, CDR1 SGHTS and CDR2 YDEGEE. DNA of the CDR3: TGTGCCAGCTTCCGCAGGGAGAATGAAAAACTGTTTTTT. It encodes CASFRRENEKLFF.

The V and J genes are TRBV6-5 and TRBJ1-2; the D gene is possibly TRBD1 (5 bases). The V end was cut by 5 bases, the J end by 4 bases, with 17 bases between. The CDR3 is made up of 15 amino acids. Germline V lookup: CDR1 MNHEY, CDR2 SVGAGI. CDR3 coding DNA: TGTGCCAGCAGTACCGGGACCACCCCTTCCTATGGCTACACCTTC. It specifies CASSTGTTPSYGYTF.

The chain has TRBV7-2 and TRBJ2-7; D is perhaps TRBD1 (5 bases). Germline V gives CDR1 SGHTA, CDR2 FQGNSA. The CDR3 loop spans 14 amino acids. V was clipped by 1 base and J by 5 bases, with 12 bases between them. CDR3 in DNA: TGTGCCAGCAGCTTAGGGCCAGGGAACGACGAGCAGTACTTC. Protein sequence: CASSLGPGNDEQYF.

The V call is TRBV7-9, the J call TRBJ1-2, with 8 bases identical to TRBD1. Germline CDR1 is SEHNR and CDR2 is FQNEAQ (reference sequence). Losses at the gene ends were 4 bases for V and 8 bases for J; bases not matched to a gene: 12. There are 15 residues in the CDR3. Here the CDR3 DNA reads TGTGCCAGCAGCTCGCGGACAGGGACGCTCTCAGGCTACACCTTC. Its translation is CASSSRTGTLSGYTF.